This entry lists 8 T cell receptor beta chains sequenced from one sample in a study of cytomegalovirus exposure and HLA in healthy donors. In the PCR, 60 Vbeta and 13 Jbeta primers were used. Clones were read by immunoSEQ multiplex PCR, and TCRdb kept only the in-frame ones, dropping some. This table has about 200,000 clones, about 80% appearing once. The sequencing input was PBMCs. The receptors shown here come from a woman in her 30s in good health and CMV-seropositive.

This clone was detected a few times. The V and J genes are TRBV6-1 and TRBJ2-7, with 8 bases aligning to TRBD2. Germline trimming cut 4 bases from V and 1 base from J; bases unmatched to any gene: 6. CDR3 length equals 15 residues. Germline CDR1 and CDR2: MNHNS and SASEGT. The CDR3 DNA reads TGTGCCAGCAGTGGTGTAGCGGGAACGTCCTACGAGCAGTACTTC. This encodes CASSGVAGTSYEQYF.

This chain joins TRBV5-1 and TRBJ2-7; possibly TRBD1 for D (5 bases). Trimming stripped 0 bases from V and 2 bases from J, with 9 bases between. The CDR3 extends over 14 amino acids. CDR1 SGHRS and CDR2 YFSETQ come from the germline V gene. The DNA of the CDR3 is TGCGCCAGCAGCTTGGAAGGGGAAGCCTACGAGCAGTACTTC. Protein sequence: CASSLEGEAYEQYF.

The V call is TRBV6-5, the J call TRBJ2-3, with TRBD1 identical over 8 bases. CDR3 length equals 15 residues. Losses at the gene ends were 4 bases for V and 4 bases for J; bases not matched to a gene: 7. CDR1 and CDR2 from the germline V gene are MNHEY and SVGAGI. The CDR3 bases are TGTGCCAGCAGTTCAGGACAGGGAGAGGCAGATACGCAGTATTTT. This encodes CASSSGQGEADTQYF.

CDR3 nucleotide sequence: TGTGCCAGCAGTTACGGAAAAGTTCCCGGAGGTTCACCCCTCCACTTT. This codes for CASSYGKVPGGSPLHF. This chain links TRBV6-5 with TRBJ1-6; D unclear. The CDR3 loop spans 16 amino acids. Germline values: CDR1 MNHEY, CDR2 SVGAGI. V was cut by 2 bases and J by 9 bases, with 17 bases left in between.

V is TRBV30 and J is TRBJ2-1; D ambiguous. The CDR3 is 12 residues long. Trimming left V 2 bases short and J 7 bases short, with 9 bases between. Looked up from germline, CDR1 is GTSNPN and CDR2 is SVGIG (reference sequence). For the CDR3, the DNA is TGTGCCTGGAGTCTGACTGGGAATGAGCAGTTCTTC. It encodes CAWSLTGNEQFF.

The chain couples TRBV27 to TRBJ2-7, with 8 bases that match TRBD1. The J segment lost 4 bases and the V segment lost 2 bases, leaving 4 bases of the junction unmatched. This CDR3 spans 14 amino acids. Germline V gives CDR1 MNHEY, CDR2 SMNVEV (reference sequence). DNA for the CDR3: TGTGCCAGCAGTTTAAGAGGACAGGGTTACGAGCAGTACTTC. As protein: CASSLRGQGYEQYF.

The chain carries TRBV4-1 and TRBJ2-6; possible D gene TRBD1, 5 bases. The CDR3 has 18 residues. Germline V gives CDR1 MGHRA, CDR2 YSYEKL. V shed 8 bases and J shed 0 bases, with 20 bases lying between them. CDR3 sequence (DNA): TGCGCCAGCGGCCCAGGGCGGCTGAGGAACTCTGGGGCCAACGTCCTGACTTTC. This translates into CASGPGRLRNSGANVLTF.

J is TRBJ1-3 and V is TRBV4-1; no reliable D call. Trimming pared 4 bases from V and 2 bases from J, leaving 15 bases between. The CDR3 runs to 16 residues. Per the germline V gene, CDR1 is MGHRA and CDR2 is YSYEKL. CDR3 nucleotides: TGCGCCAGCAGCCGACCCGGGGTTCTTACTGGAAACACCATATATTTT. It codes for CASSRPGVLTGNTIYF.